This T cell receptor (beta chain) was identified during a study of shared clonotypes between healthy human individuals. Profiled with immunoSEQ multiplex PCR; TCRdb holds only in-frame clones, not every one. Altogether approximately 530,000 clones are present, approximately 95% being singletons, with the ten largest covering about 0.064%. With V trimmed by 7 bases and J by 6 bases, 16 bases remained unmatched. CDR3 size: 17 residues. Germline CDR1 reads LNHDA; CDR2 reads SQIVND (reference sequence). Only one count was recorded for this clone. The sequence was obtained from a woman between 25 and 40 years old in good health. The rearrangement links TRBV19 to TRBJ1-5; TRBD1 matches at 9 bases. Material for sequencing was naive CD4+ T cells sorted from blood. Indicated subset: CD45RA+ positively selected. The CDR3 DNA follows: TGTGCCAGTAACGCAGGCCGACAGGGGGTGTCTGGTCAGCCCCAGCATTTT. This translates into CASNAGRQGVSGQPQHF.